These 22 T cell receptor beta chains share one sample of origin, sequenced in a study of shared clonotypes between healthy human individuals. The data were produced by immunoSEQ multiplex PCR, yet TCRdb's version contains in-frame clones alone and is incomplete. The profile shows about 2 million clones, approximately 94% of them singletons. Naive CD8 cells, CD45RO-negative and positively selected for CCR7, excluded terminally differentiated effector memory CD45RA+ cells. Sequenced sample: naive CD8+ T cells sorted from blood. The receptors here all came from a man in his late teens or twenties in good health.

This clone appeared a single time. A read error may account for a junction end that differs from germline. The V call is TRBV13, the J call TRBJ1-1; TRBD1 agrees at 9 bases. CDR3 length equals 15 residues. Per germline, CDR1 PRHDT and CDR2 FYEKMQ (reference sequence). CDR3 residues: CASSLTGTGNPEAFF. The CDR3, as DNA: TGTGCCAGCAGCTTGACCGGGACAGGGAACCCTGAAGCTTTCTTT.

The DNA for the CDR3 is TGTGCCAGCAGTTCAGGGGCCCCTGGGGCCAACGTCCTGACTTTC. This encodes CASSSGAPGANVLTF. This rearrangement joins TRBV27 to TRBJ2-6, with D possibly matching TRBD1 (6 bases). V was trimmed by 4 bases and J by 2 bases, leaving 9 bases between them. CDR3 size: 15 residues. CDR1 MNHEY and CDR2 SMNVEV come from the germline V gene (reference sequence).

The chain uses TRBV7-2 and TRBJ1-5, with D perhaps TRBD1 (6 bases). Germline CDR1 and CDR2: SGHTA and FQGNSA. V lost 5 bases and J lost 4, with 12 bases in between. This CDR3 region has 14 residues. CDR3 in DNA: TGTGCCAGCAGCGCACAGGGCGGGAATCAGCCCCAGCATTTT. Amino acids: CASSAQGGNQPQHF.

This clone was detected once. The chain employs TRBV7-9 and TRBJ2-7, with 9 positions matching TRBD1. The ends lost 1 base at V and 5 bases at J; junction bases unmatched: 6. The CDR3 extends over 15 amino acids. Germline V lookup: CDR1 SEHNR, CDR2 FQNEAQ (reference sequence). The CDR3 here is CASSLVGQGTDEQYF. As DNA, the CDR3 is TGTGCCAGCAGCTTAGTTGGACAGGGGACGGACGAGCAGTACTTC.

The rearrangement links TRBV7-2 to TRBJ2-1; D is perhaps TRBD2 (6 bases). The CDR3 loop spans 16 amino acids. The germline CDR1 and CDR2 sequences are SGHTA and FQGNSA. Trimming took off 1 base at V and 5 bases at J, with 15 bases between the two ends. CDR3 region: CASSLGVLVADNEQFF. The CDR3 region has the DNA TGTGCCAGCAGCTTAGGAGTCCTGGTAGCGGACAATGAGCAGTTCTTC.

The chain has TRBV29-1 and TRBJ1-2, with D unresolved. The V end was cut by 5 bases, the J end by 4 bases, with 17 bases between. Germline CDR1 reads SQVTM; CDR2 reads ANQGSEA. The CDR3 covers 14 residues. The CDR3 region has the DNA TGCAGCGTTAATGACGGGTGGGTAGGCTATGGCTACACCTTC. As protein: CSVNDGWVGYGYTF.

The chain has TRBV10-3 and TRBJ2-7; D might be TRBD1 (9 bases). The germline gives CDR1 ENHRY, CDR2 SYGVKD. The V end was cut by 6 bases, the J end by 4 bases, with 19 bases between. The length of the CDR3 is 15 residues. CDR3 bases: TGTGCCATCAGCGAAACAGGGGGCGGGAGGTACGAGCAGTACTTC. Protein sequence: CAISETGGGRYEQYF.

This chain joins TRBV9 and TRBJ2-1; 12 nucleotides align to TRBD2. The CDR3 length is 17 residues. Germline V lookup: CDR1 SGDLS, CDR2 YYNGEE. J lost 7 bases, V lost 4 bases, and 12 bases had no gene match. The CDR3 DNA follows: TGTGCCAGCAGCCCGAGACTAGCGGGGGCGCGAGGGAATGAGCAGTTCTTC. It is translated as CASSPRLAGARGNEQFF.

The V and J genes are TRBV25-1 and TRBJ2-3; 9 positions match TRBD2. The CDR3 is 14 residues long. Germline CDR1 MGHDK, CDR2 SYGVNS. After removal of 6 bases from V and 4 bases from J, the junction contained 5 bases not matched to a gene. DNA for the CDR3: TGTGCCAGCAGAGAAGGCGGGGGGGCAGATACGCAGTATTTT. Translation: CASREGGGADTQYF. The variable domain in full, with the rest retrieved from reference TRBV25-1 and TRBJ2-3, is EADIYQTPRYLVIGTGKKITLECSQTMGHDKMYWYQQDPGMELHLIHYSYGVNSTEKGDLSSESTVSRIRTEHFPLTLESARPSHTSQYLCASREGGGADTQYFGPGTRLTVL.

This sequence joins TRBV27 and TRBJ2-5; D possibly corresponds to TRBD2 (5 bases). There are 13 residues in the CDR3. V lost 3 bases and J lost 1, with 6 bases in between. CDR1 is MNHEY and CDR2 is SMNVEV in the germline V gene (reference sequence). In nucleotides, the CDR3 is TGTGCCAGCAGTTTCGGGATCCAAGAGACCCAGTACTTC. Amino acids: CASSFGIQETQYF.

The chain couples TRBV2 to TRBJ2-7; 13 bases agree with TRBD2. Unmatched junction bases numbered 5, after V lost 4 bases and J lost 2 bases. The germline V gene has CDR1 SNHLY and CDR2 FYNNEI. The CDR3 is 16 residues long. The CDR3 coding sequence is TGTGCCAGCAGTGCAACCGGACTAGCGGGAGCCTACGAGCAGTACTTC. Translated, it gives CASSATGLAGAYEQYF.

The chain is built from TRBV7-8 and TRBJ2-7; TRBD1 agrees at 9 bases. CDR3 length equals 15 residues. Germline V gives CDR1 SGHVS, CDR2 FQNEAQ. After removal of 1 base from V and 3 bases from J, the junction contained 4 bases not matched to a gene. The CDR3 DNA sequence: TGTGCCAGCAGCTTAGTGACAGGGGGGGTCTACGAGCAGTACTTC. Protein: CASSLVTGGVYEQYF.

The V and J genes are TRBV7-9 and TRBJ1-6, with 10 bases aligning to TRBD1. There are 18 residues in the CDR3. Germline trimming cut 4 bases from V and 0 bases from J; bases unmatched to any gene: 6. The germline gives CDR1 SEHNR, CDR2 FQNEAQ (reference sequence). CDR3 loop: CASSSTGQGSSYNSPLHF. The CDR3 DNA is TGTGCCAGCAGCTCCACGGGACAGGGGAGCTCCTATAATTCACCCCTCCACTTT.

The sample holds one count of this clone. The chain carries TRBV11-2 and TRBJ1-4, with D unclear. The CDR3 totals 14 residues. V was shortened by 5 bases and J by 6 bases, with 13 bases between the two germline ends. CDR1 is SGHAT and CDR2 is FQNNGV in the germline V gene. CDR3 amino acids: CASSRGRGYEKLFF. The CDR3 DNA sequence: TGTGCCAGCAGCCGGGGTCGGGGTTATGAAAAACTGTTTTTT.

The rearrangement links TRBV27 to TRBJ1-2, with unresolved D. This CDR3 has 14 residues. The germline CDR1 and CDR2 sequences are MNHEY and SMNVEV (reference sequence). The ends were cut back, 3 bases at V and 3 bases at J, with 11 bases in the middle. Written as DNA, the CDR3 is TGTGCCAGCAGTTTGGGCAGAGACTACTATGGCTACACCTTC. This gives the protein CASSLGRDYYGYTF.

The chain links TRBV30 to TRBJ2-7; maybe TRBD1 (5 bases). Germline loops: CDR1 GTSNPN, CDR2 SVGIG (reference sequence). The CDR3 is 12 amino acids. V lost 3 bases to trimming and J lost 7 bases, with 13 bases between them. The CDR3 region is CAWRGPPLEQYF. As DNA, the CDR3 is TGTGCCTGGAGGGGGCCCCCCTTGGAGCAGTACTTC.

The rearrangement links TRBV27 to TRBJ2-6, with D possibly TRBD1 on 6 matching bases. Germline V gene data show CDR1 as MNHEY and CDR2 as SMNVEV (reference sequence). The CDR3 is made up of 17 amino acids. Trimming removed 4 bases at V and 2 bases at J, with 15 bases between. CDR3 nucleotide sequence: TGTGCCAGCAGTTCGCAGGGGATATTCGCTGGGGCCAACGTCCTGACTTTC. It encodes CASSSQGIFAGANVLTF.

CDR3 amino acids: CASSVLAGGPGETQYF. In nucleotides, the CDR3 is TGTGCCAGCAGTGTGCTAGCGGGAGGGCCGGGGGAGACCCAGTACTTC. J is TRBJ2-5 and V is TRBV9, with 12 bases aligning to TRBD2. Germline V CDR1 and CDR2: SGDLS, YYNGEE. The J segment lost 5 bases and the V segment lost 5 bases, leaving 10 bases of the junction unmatched. The CDR3 totals 16 residues.

V usage is TRBV11-2 and J usage is TRBJ2-7; 8 nucleotides agree with TRBD1. CDR3 length: 14 amino acids. Germline CDR1 SGHAT, CDR2 FQNNGV. V lost 2 bases and J lost 5; bases outside the gene matches: 5. CDR3 DNA sequence: TGTGCCAGCAGCTTATCCAGGACAGGGAACGAGCAGTACTTC. It is translated as CASSLSRTGNEQYF.

The chain couples TRBV28 to TRBJ2-3, with D perhaps TRBD2 (7 bases). V was clipped by 5 bases and J by 0 bases, with 24 bases between them. There are 19 residues in the CDR3. The V gene's germline CDR1 is MDHEN and CDR2 SYDVKM. The CDR3 DNA sequence: TGTGCCAGCAGTCCCACCCGGGAGGCAGGGGCGATTAGCACAGATACGCAGTATTTT. As protein: CASSPTREAGAISTDTQYF.

Note on this clone: Other DNA sequences in this specimen translate into the identical CDR3. The chain combines TRBV27 with TRBJ2-3; perhaps TRBD2 as D (6 bases). V was trimmed by 1 base and J by 3 bases, leaving 8 bases between them. From germline, CDR1 is MNHEY and CDR2 SMNVEV (reference sequence). CDR3 length equals 14 residues. CDR3 DNA sequence: TGTGCCAGCAGTTTATGGGGAGGTACAGATACGCAGTATTTT. This codes for CASSLWGGTDTQYF.

V is TRBV6-5 and J is TRBJ1-2; 8 bases map to TRBD1. This CDR3 spans 14 amino acids. Germline V gene data show CDR1 as MNHEY and CDR2 as SVGAGI. V trimming: 6 bases; J trimming: 7 bases; junction bases outside the gene matches: 10. The CDR3 sequence: CASRFGQGGSGYTF. The DNA of the CDR3 is TGTGCCAGCAGATTCGGACAGGGTGGTTCTGGCTACACCTTC.